A single sample is the source of the 29 T cell receptor beta chains below, sequenced in a study of OX40 agonist ivuxolimab in advanced cancers. TCRdb keeps only in-frame clones here, not all; method: immunoSEQ multiplex PCR. The sample has about 68,000 clones; roughly four fifths are singletons. The input for sequencing was CD4+ or CD8+ T cells sorted from blood, taken in a trial of the OX40 agonist ivuxolimab. These receptors were obtained from an adult with an advanced solid tumor such as melanoma, head and neck, liver or kidney cancer.

CDR3 nucleotides: TGTGCCAGCACCCGGGACTTGGGGGCCTATGGCTACACCTTC. Amino acids: CASTRDLGAYGYTF. The chain couples TRBV7-8 to TRBJ1-2; D might be TRBD1 (6 bases). The germline V gene encodes CDR1 SGHVS and CDR2 FQNEAQ. Trimming pared 7 bases from V and 4 bases from J, leaving 16 bases between. The CDR3 is made up of 14 amino acids.

The chain recombines TRBV7-9 with TRBJ2-1, with TRBD2 matching 7 bases. Germline CDR1 SEHNR, CDR2 FQNEAQ (reference sequence). Trimming at V came to 1 base and at J to 8 bases, leaving 11 bases not matched to a gene. This CDR3 comprises 16 residues. CDR3 nucleotides: TGTGCCAGCAGCTTAGGGTTTGGGGGGGATCTGGATGAGCAGTTCTTC. Translated, it gives CASSLGFGGDLDEQFF.

The genes are TRBV7-8 and TRBJ2-5; TRBD1 is a possible D gene (6 bases). This CDR3 is built from 14 residues. Trimming shortened V by 2 bases and J by 4 bases, and 11 bases separated the two germline ends. Germline values: CDR1 SGHVS, CDR2 FQNEAQ. CDR3: CASSLSTGGETQYF. CDR3 sequence (DNA): TGTGCCAGCAGCTTATCGACAGGAGGAGAGACCCAGTACTTC.

The V call is TRBV5-8, the J call TRBJ2-2; possible D gene TRBD2, 5 bases. Between the trimmed V and J ends, which lost 5 bases and 5 bases, there was a span of 10 bases. Germline V lookup: CDR1 SGHTS, CDR2 YDEGEE. This CDR3 contains 13 residues. CDR3 nucleotide sequence: TGTGCCAGCAGGTCACGGGGAACCGGGGAGCTGTTTTTT. Translated, it gives CASRSRGTGELFF.

The rearrangement links TRBV10-3 to TRBJ1-6; D gene unclear. Germline V gene data show CDR1 as ENHRY and CDR2 as SYGVKD. The CDR3 length is 17 residues. V was clipped by 0 bases and J by 6 bases, with 15 bases between them. CDR3 nucleotide sequence: TGTGCCATCAGTGAGTCTATATTTGGCGGATCTAATTCACCCCTCCACTTT. Amino acids: CAISESIFGGSNSPLHF.

J is TRBJ2-5 and V is TRBV2, with D perhaps TRBD2 (6 bases). The CDR3 contains 14 residues. CDR1 is SNHLY and CDR2 is FYNNEI in the germline V gene. V dropped 2 bases and J dropped 4 bases, with 11 bases sitting between them. Here the CDR3 reads CASSEWGVRETQYF. CDR3 sequence (DNA): TGTGCCAGCAGTGAATGGGGGGTACGAGAGACCCAGTACTTC.

The chain carries TRBV2 and TRBJ2-1; TRBD2 matches at 9 bases. This CDR3 region has 16 residues. J lost 7 bases, V lost 5 bases, and 12 bases had no gene match. Per the germline V gene, CDR1 is SNHLY and CDR2 is FYNNEI. DNA for the CDR3: TGTGCCAGCAGTTGGGCGGGAGGGTTGAGCGGAAATGAGCAGTTCTTC. Translating it yields CASSWAGGLSGNEQFF.

V is TRBV5-4 and J is TRBJ2-5; TRBD1 agrees at 9 bases. The V gene's germline CDR1 is SGHNT and CDR2 YYREEE (reference sequence). The V gene end was trimmed by 0 bases and the J gene end by 5 bases; junction bases not matched to a gene: 8. This CDR3 has 16 residues. CDR3: CASSLASGTGSETQYF. The CDR3, as DNA: TGTGCCAGCAGCTTGGCCTCTGGGACAGGGTCGGAGACCCAGTACTTC.

The chain joins TRBV29-1 to TRBJ2-3; D is unresolved. The ends were cut back, 4 bases at V and 3 bases at J, with 5 bases in the middle. The CDR3 is 11 amino acids. Germline V gene sequence: CDR1 SQVTM, CDR2 ANQGSEA. CDR3 sequence: CSVVLTDTQYF. CDR3 bases: TGCAGCGTTGTTCTGACAGATACGCAGTATTTT.

The chain is built from TRBV7-2 and TRBJ1-1; no clear D. Germline CDR1 reads SGHTA; CDR2 reads FQGNSA. The germline V and J ends were trimmed by 3 bases and 1 base, with 6 bases remaining between them. The CDR3 covers 13 residues. CDR3 in amino acids: CASSFSKNTEAFF. The CDR3 region has the DNA TGTGCCAGCAGCTTCAGCAAGAACACTGAAGCTTTCTTT.

The chain employs TRBV14 and TRBJ2-7, with D perhaps matching TRBD2 (5 bases). This CDR3 is 14 amino acids long. The V end lost 2 bases, the J end lost 2 bases, and 10 bases lay between the germline ends. Germline CDR1 and CDR2: SGHDN and FVKESK. The CDR3 loop reads CASSQRPGAYEQYF. CDR3 DNA sequence: TGTGCCAGCAGCCAACGCCCCGGGGCCTACGAGCAGTACTTC.

In this sample, this clone turned up a few times. This chain joins TRBV30 and TRBJ2-3; maybe TRBD2 (5 bases). The V gene's germline CDR1 is GTSNPN and CDR2 SVGIG (reference sequence). CDR3 size: 12 residues. V lost 6 bases to trimming and J lost 1 base, with 8 bases between them. In DNA, the CDR3 is TGTGCCTGCGAGGAGGGCACAGATACGCAGTATTTT. Its protein is CACEEGTDTQYF.

This clone came up a few times. The chain has TRBV28 and TRBJ2-7; TRBD1 matches 8 bases. Germline CDR1 reads MDHEN; CDR2 reads SYDVKM. The V gene end was trimmed by 7 bases and the J gene end by 3 bases; junction bases not matched to a gene: 8. The CDR3 runs 14 residues. The CDR3 sequence: CASTTPGQGYEQYF. CDR3 coding DNA: TGTGCCAGCACCACCCCAGGACAGGGCTACGAGCAGTACTTC.

This clone came up a few times. The CDR3 is CASSSVANTGELFF. The CDR3 DNA is TGTGCCAGTAGTAGTGTCGCGAACACCGGGGAGCTGTTTTTT. The genes are TRBV19 and TRBJ2-2; the D is unclear. From germline, CDR1 is LNHDA and CDR2 SQIVND (reference sequence). The V and J ends lost 4 bases and 0 bases respectively, with 6 bases between them. The CDR3 contains 14 residues. The variable domain in full, completed from reference TRBV19 and TRBJ2-2, reads DGGITQSPKYLFRKEGQNVTLSCEQNLNHDAMYWYRQDPGQGLRLIYYSQIVNDFQKGDIAEGYSVSREKKESFPLTVTSAQKNPTAFYLCASSSVANTGELFFGEGSRLTVL.

The CDR3 reads CASSAAGQRNYGYTF. The CDR3 nucleotides read TGTGCCAGCAGCGCAGCGGGACAGCGGAACTATGGCTACACCTTC. The chain carries TRBV9 and TRBJ1-2; TRBD1 matches at 7 bases. V gave up 3 bases and J gave up 2 bases; unmatched junction bases: 7. Germline-derived CDR1 and CDR2 are SGDLS and YYNGEE. This CDR3 is 15 amino acids long.

The rearrangement uses TRBV10-3 and TRBJ2-2; the D gene is possibly TRBD1 (6 bases). This CDR3 spans 14 amino acids. V lost 1 base and J 5 bases, leaving 8 bases between the germline ends. Germline CDR1 is ENHRY and CDR2 is SYGVKD. CDR3 amino acids: CAISEFQGTGELFF. In nucleotides, the CDR3 is TGTGCCATCAGTGAGTTTCAGGGGACCGGGGAGCTGTTTTTT.

The rearrangement uses TRBV6-6 and TRBJ1-1, with 9 bases aligning to TRBD1. This CDR3 comprises 14 residues. V was clipped by 6 bases and J by 4 bases; unmatched bases: 6. The V gene's germline CDR1 is MNHNY and CDR2 SVGAGI (reference sequence). The CDR3 spells CASRRTGVGTEAFF. The CDR3 coding sequence is TGTGCCAGCAGACGGACAGGGGTGGGCACTGAAGCTTTCTTT.

The chain carries TRBV4-2 and TRBJ2-1; D perhaps matches TRBD1 (5 bases). Germline CDR1 LGHNA, CDR2 YNFKEQ. V was cut by 0 bases and J by 5 bases, with 14 bases left in between. This CDR3 has 16 amino acids. CDR3 in amino acids: CASSQEGAGRNNEQFF. In DNA form, the CDR3 reads TGTGCCAGCAGCCAAGAAGGGGCAGGGCGAAACAATGAGCAGTTCTTC.

This sequence joins TRBV10-3 and TRBJ2-5; possibly TRBD1 for D (7 bases). With 0 bases removed from V and 5 bases from J, the gap between germline ends came to 22 bases. The CDR3 is 18 amino acids. Germline assignment: CDR1 ENHRY and CDR2 SYGVKD. Here the CDR3 reads CAISESRGQGGASETQYF. CDR3 bases: TGTGCCATCAGTGAGTCGAGGGGGCAGGGGGGCGCCTCGGAGACCCAGTACTTC.

The chain employs TRBV30 and TRBJ2-1; 7 bases fit TRBD2. Per germline, CDR1 GTSNPN and CDR2 SVGIG (reference sequence). The CDR3 sequence is 13 residues long. With V trimmed by 0 bases and J by 9 bases, 5 bases remained unmatched. CDR3 sequence (DNA): TGTGCCTGGAGTGTAATCTCGGGAGGTGAGCAGTTCTTC. Its translation is CAWSVISGGEQFF. The full variable domain, completed using reference TRBV30 and TRBJ2-1, is SQTIHQWPATLVQPVGSPLSLECTVEGTSNPNLYWYRQAAGRGLQLLFYSVGIGQISSEVPQNLSASRPQDRQFILSSKKLLLSDSGFYLCAWSVISGGEQFFGPGTRLTVL.

The chain's CDR3 is CASSLSGSNEQFF. The CDR3 nucleotides are TGTGCCAGCAGTTTGAGCGGGTCGAATGAGCAGTTCTTC. The chain employs TRBV27 and TRBJ2-1; tentatively, D is TRBD2 (6 bases). The V and J ends lost 3 bases and 7 bases respectively, with 10 bases between them. Per the germline V gene, CDR1 is MNHEY and CDR2 is SMNVEV (reference sequence). This CDR3 has 13 residues.

DNA for the CDR3: TGCAGCGTTCCGGGGGGTGAGCAGTTCTTC. It yields the protein CSVPGGEQFF. The V and J genes are TRBV29-1 and TRBJ2-1; TRBD2 agrees at 7 bases. Unmatched junction bases numbered 1, after V lost 5 bases and J lost 9 bases. The CDR3 is 10 amino acids. CDR1 and CDR2 from the germline V gene are SQVTM and ANQGSEA.

This clone was counted a few times. The chain combines TRBV28 with TRBJ1-3; 8 bases align to TRBD1. V was pared by 5 bases and J by 1 base, with 4 bases of the junction left unmatched. This CDR3 has 15 amino acids. Germline CDR1 reads MDHEN; CDR2 reads SYDVKM. The DNA of the CDR3 is TGTGCCAGCAGTACCCAGGGGGCATCTGGAAACACCATATATTTT. Translated: CASSTQGASGNTIYF.

V gene TRBV29-1 combines with J gene TRBJ2-1; 7 positions match TRBD2. Per the germline V gene, CDR1 is SQVTM and CDR2 is ANQGSEA. The junction had 9 bases not matched to a gene; V was cut back by 7 bases and J by 0 bases. This CDR3 is built from 15 residues. The chain's CDR3 is CSGTSGGSSYNEQFF. CDR3 DNA: TGCAGCGGGACTTCCGGGGGGAGCTCCTACAATGAGCAGTTCTTC.

This chain links TRBV10-3 with TRBJ2-5, with D possibly matching TRBD2 (6 bases). This CDR3 contains 15 residues. CDR1 and CDR2 from the germline V gene are ENHRY and SYGVKD. V shed 0 bases and J shed 9 bases, with 17 bases lying between them. CDR3 protein: CAISESGAGEEAQYF. The CDR3 DNA reads as TGTGCCATCAGTGAGTCGGGTGCCGGGGAGGAGGCCCAGTACTTC.

The chain employs TRBV27 and TRBJ2-2, with unresolved D. Germline loops: CDR1 MNHEY, CDR2 SMNVEV (reference sequence). This CDR3 is built from 14 residues. Deletions cut 7 bases from V and 1 base from J, with 10 bases between. CDR3 sequence: CASKPTLNTGELFF. In DNA, the CDR3 is TGTGCCAGCAAACCGACATTGAACACCGGGGAGCTGTTTTTT.

This clone was recorded a few times. V and J are TRBV18 and TRBJ2-7; a possible D gene is TRBD2 (6 bases). V gave up 7 bases and J gave up 5 bases, with 15 bases separating them. Per the germline V gene, CDR1 is KGHSH and CDR2 is LQKENI. This CDR3 has 13 amino acids. CDR3 residues: CASFGGSGDEQYF. CDR3 coding DNA: TGTGCCAGCTTCGGGGGATCGGGGGACGAGCAGTACTTC.

The CDR3 nucleotides read TGTGCCAGCAGCGTCAACAGGGATTTCTACGAGCAGTACTTC. It yields the protein CASSVNRDFYEQYF. The chain couples TRBV7-8 to TRBJ2-7; D perhaps matches TRBD1 (6 bases). V was clipped by 5 bases and J by 3 bases, with 14 bases between them. The CDR3 is 14 residues long. Germline assignment: CDR1 SGHVS and CDR2 FQNEAQ.

The genes are TRBV11-3 and TRBJ2-2; D may be TRBD2 (5 bases). V was cut by 1 base and J by 3 bases, with 6 bases left in between. The CDR3 spans 14 residues. Germline V lookup: CDR1 SGHNT, CDR2 YENEEA. The CDR3 loop is CASSLGRYTGELFF. For the CDR3, the DNA is TGTGCCAGCAGCTTAGGGAGGTACACCGGGGAGCTGTTTTTT.